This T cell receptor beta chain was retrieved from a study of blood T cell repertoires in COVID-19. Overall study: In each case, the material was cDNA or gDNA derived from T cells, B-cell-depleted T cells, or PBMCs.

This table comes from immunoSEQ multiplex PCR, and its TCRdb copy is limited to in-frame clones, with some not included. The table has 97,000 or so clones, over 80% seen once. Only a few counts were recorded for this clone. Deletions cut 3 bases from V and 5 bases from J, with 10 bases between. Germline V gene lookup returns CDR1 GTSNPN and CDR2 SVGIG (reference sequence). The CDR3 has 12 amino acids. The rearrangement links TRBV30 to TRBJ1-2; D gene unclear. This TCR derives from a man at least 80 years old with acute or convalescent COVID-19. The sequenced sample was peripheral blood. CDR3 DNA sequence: TGTGCCTGGAGCGATAACCGGTATGGCTACACCTTC. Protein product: CAWSDNRYGYTF.